The sequence of this T cell receptor (beta chain) was determined in a study of blood T cell repertoires in COVID-19. TCRdb's copy holds only in-frame clones and misses some; the assay was immunoSEQ multiplex PCR. The table has about 200,000 clones, around 87% seen once; the top ten hold 3% to 3.5%. Germline CDR1 reads LNHDA; CDR2 reads SQIVND (reference sequence). Unmatched junction bases numbered 5, after V lost 8 bases and J lost 1 base. This CDR3 has 15 amino acids. Sequencing input: peripheral blood. The rearrangement links TRBV19 to TRBJ2-3; TRBD1 matches 11 bases. This clonotype originated in a man in his sixties with acute or convalescent COVID-19. In DNA, the CDR3 is TGTGCCAGTCGGGACAGGGGGAGAGGCACAGATACGCAGTATTTT. It specifies CASRDRGRGTDTQYF.